This is a list of T cell receptor beta chains from one sample in a study of CD4+ T cells in melanoma. TCRdb keeps only in-frame clones here, not all; method: immunoSEQ multiplex PCR. In the table there are roughly 140,000 clones, 80% to 95% of which are singletons. These TCRs come from a human donor with melanoma. Both conserved end residues are part of each CDR3. The D gene is left open where the match is weak. Not every row has a clone size; where given, it reads once, few, many or a size class.

TRBJ2-5	TRBD2	TRBV7-9	-	CASITWEERGNIGETQYF	TGTGCCAGCATCACTTGGGAGGAGCGGGGGAATATAGGGGAGACCCAGTACTTC
TRBJ2-7	-	TRBV19	-	CASSMTRGSSYEQYF	TGTGCCAGTAGTATGACGAGGGGTAGCTCCTACGAGCAGTACTTC
TRBJ1-2	-	TRBV5-1	few	CASSSTNTGGDYGYTF	TGCGCCAGCAGCTCAACCAACACCGGGGGAGACTATGGCTACACCTTC
TRBJ2-7	-	TRBV29-1	-	CSVEGEGGSSYEQYF	TGCAGCGTTGAAGGTGAGGGGGGGAGCTCCTACGAGCAGTACTTC
TRBJ1-3	-	TRBV18	-	CASSPTPPGSGNTIYF	TGTGCCAGCTCACCCACCCCGCCGGGCTCTGGAAACACCATATATTTT
TRBJ1-1	-	TRBV20-1	-	CSARGSGGAFF	TGCAGTGCTAGAGGGTCTGGTGGAGCTTTCTTT
TRBJ1-6	-	TRBV5-5	-	CASSLGRDNSPLHF	TGTGCCAGCAGCCTGGGACGGGATAATTCACCCCTCCACTTT
TRBJ2-7	TRBD2	TRBV12-5	-	CASGLAGGPNEQYF	TGTGCTAGTGGTTTGGCGGGGGGACCTAACGAGCAGTACTTC
TRBJ1-2	-	TRBV2	-	CATSLNYGYTF	TGTGCCACCTCGCTTAACTATGGCTACACCTTC
TRBJ2-7	-	TRBV6-4	-	CASSDSWTVYEQYF	TGTGCCAGCAGTGACTCATGGACAGTCTACGAGCAGTACTTC
TRBJ1-6	TRBD1	TRBV5-1	-	CASRAGTGESPLHF	TGCGCCAGCCGAGCCGGGACAGGGGAATCACCCCTCCACTTT
TRBJ2-7	-	TRBV5-8	-	CASSQDLYEQYF	TGTGCCAGCAGCCAGGACTTATACGAGCAGTACTTC
TRBJ2-1	-	TRBV5-1	-	CASSTDSPPDNEQFF	TGCGCCAGCAGCACGGACAGCCCGCCTGACAATGAGCAGTTCTTC
TRBJ1-6	-	TRBV27	-	CASSQPNSPLHF	TGTGCCAGCAGTCAGCCCAATTCACCCCTCCACTTT
TRBJ1-6	-	TRBV5-5	-	CASSLEGSYNSPLHF	TGTGCCAGCAGCTTGGAGGGGTCCTATAATTCACCCCTCCACTTT
TRBJ2-3	-	TRBV6-1	-	CASEKSDTQYF	TGTGCCAGCGAGAAGTCAGATACGCAGTATTTT
TRBJ1-4	-	TRBV6-5	-	CASSYQGGFREKLFF	TGTGCCAGCAGTTACCAGGGAGGGTTTCGTGAAAAACTGTTTTTT
TRBJ1-1	TRBD1	TRBV5-6	-	CASSSPGTGWTEAFF	TGTGCCAGCAGCTCCCCCGGGACAGGGTGGACTGAAGCTTTCTTT
TRBJ2-7	TRBD2	TRBV4-1	-	CASSQDVSSGGLSYEQYF	TGCGCCAGCAGCCAAGATGTATCTAGCGGGGGACTCTCCTACGAGCAGTACTTC
TRBJ1-2	-	TRBV2	-	CASTGVWRAGGYTF	TGTGCCAGCACCGGTGTATGGAGGGCCGGTGGCTACACCTTC
TRBJ2-7	-	TRBV21-1	-	CASSKGTSYEQYF	TGTGCCAGCAGCAAAGGGACTAGCTACGAGCAGTACTTC
TRBJ2-7	TRBD1	TRBV7-9	-	CASSLAGQVEREQYF	TGTGCCAGCAGCTTAGCGGGACAGGTGGAGCGCGAGCAGTACTTC
TRBJ1-1	-	TRBV5-1	-	CASQGQQGTEAFF	TGCGCCAGCCAGGGTCAGCAGGGCACTGAAGCTTTCTTT
TRBJ2-1	-	TRBV9	-	CASSVGQKGNEQFF	TGTGCCAGCAGCGTAGGCCAGAAAGGGAATGAGCAGTTCTTC
TRBJ1-1	-	TRBV18	-	CASSPRDSGGGMNTEAFF	TGTGCCAGCTCACCACGCGATTCAGGAGGAGGAATGAACACTGAAGCTTTCTTT
TRBJ1-5	-	TRBV5-5	-	CASSLDSRQPQHF	TGTGCCAGCAGCTTGGATTCCCGTCAGCCCCAGCATTTT
TRBJ2-7	TRBD1	TRBV19	once	CASRRGQQFPYEQYF	TGTGCCAGTAGAAGGGGACAGCAATTTCCCTACGAGCAGTACTTC
TRBJ1-4	-	TRBV7-8	-	CASSLRRSNEKLFF	TGTGCCAGCAGCTTACGACGGTCTAATGAAAAACTGTTTTTT
TRBJ1-5	-	TRBV2	-	CASGLTRTNQPQHF	TGTGCCAGCGGCTTAACACGGACGAACCAGCCCCAGCATTTT
TRBJ1-2	-	TRBV5-1	-	CASSLEASVSYGYTF	TGCGCCAGCAGCTTGGAGGCCAGCGTGAGCTATGGCTACACCTTC
TRBJ2-7	TRBD2	TRBV7-2	-	CASSLETSGESSYEQYF	TGTGCCAGCAGCTTAGAGACTAGCGGGGAGAGCTCCTACGAGCAGTACTTC
TRBJ2-7	-	TRBV7-6	-	CASSFRQSSYEQYF	TGTGCCAGCAGCTTTAGACAGAGCTCCTACGAGCAGTACTTC
TRBJ1-5	TRBD1	TRBV30	-	CAWSGGAQGQPQHF	TGTGCCTGGTCAGGGGGGGCGCAAGGGCAGCCCCAGCATTTT
TRBJ2-1	TRBD2	TRBV10-3	-	CAISGGLARSYNEQFF	TGTGCCATCAGCGGTGGACTAGCGAGGTCCTACAATGAGCAGTTCTTC
TRBJ2-1	-	TRBV4-2	-	CASSQVISGRQFF	TGTGCCAGCAGCCAAGTGATCAGCGGACGTCAGTTCTTC
TRBJ2-7	-	TRBV5-6	-	CASSGGLNSYEQYF	TGTGCCAGCAGTGGCGGGTTGAACTCCTACGAGCAGTACTTC
TRBJ1-2	-	TRBV19	-	CASSLATGYNYGYTF	TGTGCCAGTAGTCTGGCGACAGGCTATAACTATGGCTACACCTTC
TRBJ2-3	-	TRBV9	-	CASSVARTAGDTQYF	TGTGCCAGCAGCGTAGCCCGGACAGCGGGGGATACGCAGTATTTT
TRBJ1-6	-	TRBV16	-	CASSQSTPRNNSPLHF	TGTGCCAGCAGCCAATCGACACCCAGGAATAATTCACCCCTCCACTTT
TRBJ2-2	-	TRBV4-2	-	CASTGDTGPGELFF	TGTGCCAGCACCGGTGATACAGGGCCCGGGGAGCTGTTTTTT
TRBJ1-1	-	TRBV5-8	once	CASSTRVKNTEAFF	TGTGCCAGCAGCACGCGGGTCAAAAACACTGAAGCTTTCTTT
TRBJ1-2	TRBD1	TRBV19	once	CASSMGRQGDYGYTF	TGTGCCAGTAGTATGGGTCGACAGGGGGACTATGGCTACACCTTC
TRBJ1-1	-	TRBV5-1	few	CASSGIPGMNTEAFF	TGCGCCAGCAGCGGTATCCCCGGCATGAACACTGAAGCTTTCTTT
TRBJ1-4	TRBD1	TRBV5-4	once	CASSDRENEKLFF	TGTGCCAGCAGCGACAGGGAAAACGAAAAACTGTTTTTT